The 28 T cell receptor beta chains given below trace back to one sample, sequenced in a study of CD8 T cells in Susac syndrome. Reverse transcription used about 0.45 to 1 ug RNA and random hexamers. TCRdb re-analysed the immunoSEQ multiplex PCR reads in MiXCR, keeping a single row per CDR3 protein. The repertoire includes 75,000 to 100,000 distinct CDR3 sequences, approximately 95% of them detected once, and about 0.45% sits in the top ten. Sequencing used CD8+ T cells from PBMCs. These receptor sequences come from a human donor with Susac syndrome.

The rearrangement joins TRBV27 to TRBJ2-7, with 8 bases matching TRBD1. The CDR3 contains 15 residues. V shed 5 bases, J shed 3 bases, and the junction held 9 bases outside the gene matches. Germline loops: CDR1 MNHEY, CDR2 SMNVEV (reference sequence). The CDR3 nucleotides are TGTGCCAGCAGTACTAGACAGGGGATAAACTACGAGCAGTACTTC. Translated, it gives CASSTRQGINYEQYF.

The rearrangement uses TRBV24-1 and TRBJ2-5; perhaps TRBD1 as D (5 bases). The CDR3 consists of 13 residues. The germline CDR1 and CDR2 sequences are KGHDR and SFDVKD. V was pared by 4 bases and J by 5 bases, with 10 bases between. CDR3 sequence (DNA): TGTGCCACCAGTGAAAGGTACAGGGAGACCCAGTACTTC. Its protein is CATSERYRETQYF.

V and J are TRBV6-2 or TRBV6-3 and TRBJ2-7; D is undetermined. This CDR3 has 13 amino acids. V lost 0 bases to trimming and J lost 5 bases, with 8 bases between them. In germline, CDR1 is MNHEY, CDR2 SVGEGT. The CDR3 DNA is TGTGCCAGCAGTTACTCGATGGGGAACGAGCAGTACTTC. Its protein product is CASSYSMGNEQYF.

The V and J genes are TRBV24-1 and TRBJ2-5, with D perhaps TRBD1 (6 bases). Per the germline V gene, CDR1 is KGHDR and CDR2 is SFDVKD. V shed 3 bases and J shed 4 bases, with 8 bases lying between them. The CDR3 is 13 amino acids. Written as DNA, the CDR3 is TGTGCCACCAGTGATCTCAGGGGAGAGACCCAGTACTTC. Translating gives CATSDLRGETQYF.

CDR3 residues: CASSIEGTGELFF. The CDR3 DNA is TGTGCCAGTAGTATAGAAGGTACCGGGGAGCTGTTTTTT. The chain couples TRBV19 to TRBJ2-2; D is undetermined. Trimming removed 0 bases from V and 5 bases from J, with 4 bases in between. The CDR3 loop spans 13 amino acids. Germline values: CDR1 LNHDA, CDR2 SQIVND (reference sequence).

The chain recombines TRBV20-1 with TRBJ2-7; 10 bases agree with TRBD1. Germline V lookup: CDR1 DFQATT, CDR2 SNEGSKA (reference sequence). There are 13 residues in the CDR3. J gave up 6 bases and V 0 bases, and 2 bases lay outside the gene matches. The CDR3 DNA sequence: TGCAGTGCTAGAGATGGGGACAGGGGCGAGCAGTACTTC. Residues: CSARDGDRGEQYF.

This clonotype was counted between two and nine times. This chain connects TRBV19 to TRBJ2-1; possibly TRBD2 for D (5 bases). With 3 bases removed from V and 7 bases from J, the gap between germline ends came to 16 bases. The CDR3 has 15 residues. Germline values: CDR1 LNHDA, CDR2 SQIVND (reference sequence). The DNA of the CDR3 is TGTGCCAGTAGTATCGGAGGACTGACGACGAATGAGCAGTTCTTC. Amino acid sequence: CASSIGGLTTNEQFF.

The V gene is TRBV7-2, the J gene TRBJ2-1, with 8 bases that match TRBD2. Losses at the gene ends were 2 bases for V and 6 bases for J; bases not matched to a gene: 6. The CDR3 contains 15 residues. Germline assignment: CDR1 SGHTA and CDR2 FQGNSA. The CDR3 protein is CASSLYPGGRNEQFF. CDR3 nucleotide sequence: TGTGCCAGCAGCTTATATCCGGGAGGGCGCAATGAGCAGTTCTTC.

CDR3 bases: TGTGCCAGCAGTTTAGCTGACCTATCCTACGAGCAGTACTTC. This codes for CASSLADLSYEQYF. The rearrangement joins TRBV12-3 or TRBV12-4 to TRBJ2-7; D call uncertain. Trimming took off 0 bases at V and 1 base at J, with 7 bases between the two ends. This CDR3 is built from 14 residues.

This chain uses TRBV19 with TRBJ1-2; the D gene is possibly TRBD1 (5 bases). The CDR3 spans 13 residues. The V gene lost 7 bases and the J gene lost 2 bases, with 11 bases spanning the gap. Germline CDR1 is LNHDA and CDR2 is SQIVND (reference sequence). For the CDR3, the DNA is TGTGCCAGTACAAGCGGGGCGAACTATGGCTACACCTTC. It encodes CASTSGANYGYTF.

This chain connects TRBV12-3 or TRBV12-4 to TRBJ2-1; D is undetermined. The CDR3 totals 11 residues. V was clipped by 8 bases and J by 6 bases, with 8 bases between them. CDR3 nucleotide sequence: TGTGCCAGCGGGCTTCTCAATGAGCAGTTCTTC. Amino acid sequence: CASGLLNEQFF.

The genes are TRBV5-6 and TRBJ2-5; maybe TRBD2 (5 bases). Germline V gene sequence: CDR1 SGHDT, CDR2 YYEEEE. The CDR3 consists of 17 residues. Trimming took off 0 bases at V and 0 bases at J, with 15 bases between the two ends. The CDR3 sequence is CASSLAFGGVDQETQYF. The DNA of the CDR3 is TGTGCCAGCAGCTTGGCCTTCGGAGGAGTGGACCAAGAGACCCAGTACTTC.

This clonotype was picked up one time. The CDR3 is CSARLKRAPSYEQYF. The CDR3 coding sequence is TGCAGTGCTAGACTGAAGCGGGCCCCCTCCTACGAGCAGTACTTC. The chain is built from TRBV20-1 and TRBJ2-7; D may be TRBD2 (6 bases). CDR1 is DFQATT and CDR2 is SNEGSKA in the germline V gene (reference sequence). CDR3 length equals 15 residues. The germline V and J ends were trimmed by 2 bases and 0 bases, with 14 bases remaining between them.

Note on this clonotype: One end of the junction fails to match germline, which may point to a read error. The J gene is TRBJ1-2, the V gene TRBV29-1; 7 nucleotides match TRBD1. CDR3 length: 13 amino acids. From germline, CDR1 is SQVTM and CDR2 ANQGSEA. Here the CDR3 reads CGVGDSANYGYTF. CDR3 in DNA: TGCGGCGTTGGGGACAGCGCTAACTATGGCTACACCTTC.

V usage is TRBV13 and J usage is TRBJ2-1; D is unclear. This CDR3 contains 15 residues. Germline lookup yields CDR1 PRHDT and CDR2 FYEKMQ (reference sequence). Trimming pared 3 bases from V and 13 bases from J, leaving 22 bases between. The CDR3, as DNA: TGTGCCAGCAGCTTCCGGACGACTGGTGAAGCCGCCCAGTTCTTC. Protein: CASSFRTTGEAAQFF.

This chain links TRBV7-9 with TRBJ2-5, with D perhaps TRBD1 or TRBD2 (5 bases each). Trimming cost V 6 bases and J 5 bases, with 13 bases left between them. The CDR3 runs to 13 residues. Germline loops: CDR1 SEHNR, CDR2 FQNEAQ (reference sequence). This CDR3 is CASRLQEVETQYF. The CDR3 coding sequence is TGTGCCAGCAGGTTACAGGAGGTCGAGACCCAGTACTTC.

The V call is TRBV12-3 or TRBV12-4, the J call TRBJ2-3; D gene ambiguous. CDR3 size: 15 residues. The ends were cut back, 6 bases at V and 1 base at J, with 14 bases in the middle. For the CDR3, the DNA is TGTGCCAGCAGCTCCGAAGGTCTAGGCACAGATACGCAGTATTTT. Its translation: CASSSEGLGTDTQYF.

This rearrangement joins TRBV5-6 to TRBJ1-5; TRBD1 agrees at 7 bases. V was pared by 4 bases and J by 6 bases, with 7 bases of the junction left unmatched. The germline V gene encodes CDR1 SGHDT and CDR2 YYEEEE. The CDR3 is 14 residues long. The CDR3 DNA reads TGTGCCAGCAGCCTTAACAGGGGAAGTCAGCCCCAGCATTTT. Translation gives CASSLNRGSQPQHF.

The chain carries TRBV4-1 and TRBJ2-2; no clear D. Germline V CDR1 and CDR2: MGHRA, YSYEKL. The CDR3 extends over 15 amino acids. V was pared by 0 bases and J by 5 bases, with 10 bases between. The CDR3 DNA reads TGCGCCAGCAGCCAAGAAGCCGAGCTTACCGGGGAGCTGTTTTTT. Its translation: CASSQEAELTGELFF.

The V gene is TRBV2, the J gene TRBJ2-1, with D unclear. CDR1 and CDR2 (germline): SNHLY, FYNNEI. V lost 6 bases to trimming and J lost 6 bases, with 3 bases between them. This CDR3 spans 10 amino acids. CDR3 sequence (DNA): TGTGCCAGCAGAGGCAATGAGCAGTTCTTC. Protein sequence: CASRGNEQFF.

This clonotype was seen a single time. J is TRBJ2-3 and V is TRBV4-3; no clear D. The V end lost 0 bases, the J end lost 6 bases, and 13 bases lay between the germline ends. This CDR3 has 15 amino acids. Germline loops: CDR1 LGHNA, CDR2 YSLEER. The CDR3 is CASSQDNRSGDTQYF. The CDR3 DNA is TGCGCCAGCAGCCAAGACAACCGATCCGGGGATACGCAGTATTTT.

This clonotype appeared a single time. The gene calls are TRBV29-1 and TRBJ1-2; TRBD1 agrees at 8 bases. Germline CDR1 SQVTM, CDR2 ANQGSEA. The J segment lost 3 bases and the V segment lost 4 bases, leaving 4 bases of the junction unmatched. This CDR3 region has 13 residues. The CDR3 nucleotides read TGCAGCGTTGGGACAGGGAGTGACTATGGCTACACCTTC. Amino acids: CSVGTGSDYGYTF.

The V call is TRBV20-1, the J call TRBJ2-1, with D tentatively TRBD2 (6 bases). Trimming stripped 2 bases from V and 4 bases from J, with 15 bases between. Germline CDR1 DFQATT, CDR2 SNEGSKA (reference sequence). The CDR3 totals 15 residues. DNA for the CDR3: TGCAGTGCTAGATTGGTAGCAGGAGGGTACAATGAGCAGTTCTTC. Its protein product is CSARLVAGGYNEQFF.

V is TRBV30 and J is TRBJ2-1; D is perhaps TRBD2 (5 bases). The germline CDR1 and CDR2 sequences are GTSNPN and SVGIG (reference sequence). Trimming left V 2 bases short and J 5 bases short, with 13 bases between. The length of the CDR3 is 14 residues. This CDR3 reads CAWSPDYFNNEQFF. The CDR3 coding sequence is TGTGCCTGGAGTCCAGACTACTTTAACAATGAGCAGTTCTTC.

V is TRBV27 and J is TRBJ2-3, with D perhaps matching TRBD1 (5 bases). Germline V gene data show CDR1 as MNHEY and CDR2 as SMNVEV (reference sequence). The V end was cut by 6 bases, the J end by 7 bases, with 14 bases between. The CDR3 totals 13 residues. The CDR3: CASSPMGPHTQYF. CDR3 coding DNA: TGTGCCAGCAGCCCAATGGGGCCGCATACGCAGTATTTT.

V is TRBV18 and J is TRBJ2-2; D call uncertain. Germline V gene lookup returns CDR1 KGHSH and CDR2 LQKENI. The CDR3 sequence is 12 residues long. V dropped 3 bases and J dropped 8 bases, with 7 bases sitting between them. CDR3 sequence reads: CASSPESGELFF. CDR3 nucleotides: TGTGCCAGCTCACCGGAATCAGGGGAGCTGTTTTTT. Based on the CDR3 plus reference TRBV18 and TRBJ2-2, the full variable domain is NAGVMQNPRHLVRRRGQEARLRCSPMKGHSHVYWYRQLPEEGLKFMVYLQKENIIDESGMPKERFSAEFPKEGPSILRIQQVVRGDSAAYFCASSPESGELFFGEGSRLTVL.

The rearrangement uses TRBV6-5 and TRBJ2-4; 11 bases map to TRBD1. The CDR3 has 17 amino acids. Germline CDR1 reads MNHEY; CDR2 reads SVGAGI. J was trimmed by 5 bases and V by 4 bases; bases with no gene match: 10. The CDR3 region has the DNA TGTGCCAGCAGTTCCGGACAGGGGGCAGGGGTTGAAAACATTCAGTACTTC. Protein sequence: CASSSGQGAGVENIQYF.

This clonotype was seen once. The chain recombines TRBV7-9 with TRBJ2-1, with D unclear. The CDR3 has 11 amino acids. In germline, CDR1 is SEHNR, CDR2 FQNEAQ (reference sequence). Trimming stripped 4 bases from V and 10 bases from J, with 8 bases between. This CDR3 is CASSSLGEQFF. The CDR3 region has the DNA TGTGCCAGCAGCTCCCTTGGAGAGCAGTTCTTC.